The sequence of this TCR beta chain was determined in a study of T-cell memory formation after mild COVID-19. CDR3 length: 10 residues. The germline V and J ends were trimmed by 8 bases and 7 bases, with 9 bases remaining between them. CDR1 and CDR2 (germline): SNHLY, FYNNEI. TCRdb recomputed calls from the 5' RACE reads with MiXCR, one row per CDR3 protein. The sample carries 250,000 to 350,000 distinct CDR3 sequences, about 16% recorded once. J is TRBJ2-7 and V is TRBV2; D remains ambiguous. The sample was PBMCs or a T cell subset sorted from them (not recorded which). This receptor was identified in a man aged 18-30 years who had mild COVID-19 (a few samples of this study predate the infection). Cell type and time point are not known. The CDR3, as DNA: TGTGCCAGCGTTGGCTGGGAGCAGTACGTC. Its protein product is CASVGWEQYV.